This T cell receptor (beta chain) originates from a study of shared clonotypes between healthy human individuals. Study results and limitations: Non-shared clonotypes showed lower generation probabilities than clonotypes common to all four donors. In having few donors, the study represented limited genetic and exposure-history diversity. Among a handful of donors, approximately 4.6% of naive CD4 clonotypes were found in common.

For this clone: Its antigen is not known.

The CDR3 covers 14 residues. Trimming removed 4 bases at V and 9 bases at J, with 15 bases between. The germline CDR1 and CDR2 sequences are MNHNS and SASEGT. Produced via immunoSEQ multiplex PCR; TCRdb's table is partial and in-frame only. The top ten clones hold 0.13% of a sample with 2 million to 2.5 million clones, approximately 95% of them seen once. The sequence came from a man aged 18 to 35 in good health. The chain carries TRBV6-1 and TRBJ2-2, with D perhaps TRBD2 (6 bases). The specimen was naive CD4+ T cells sorted from blood. The sample's subset: CD45RA+ positively selected. The CDR3 coding sequence is TGTGCCAGCAGTGTCACTCGGGGGACCCGGGAGCTGTTTTTT. This gives the protein CASSVTRGTRELFF.